The source of this T cell receptor beta chain is a study of shared clonotypes between healthy human individuals (TCRdb year 2020). At the level of the whole study: A few men and two women, aged 18 to 49 years, made up the cohort. For each donor, CD4 naive and CD4 memory were each given three plates, CD8 naive was given two plates, and CD8 memory was given one plate. The study deeply sequenced blood TCR repertoires of five healthy adults to estimate repertoire size and the extent of clonotype sharing between individuals. To increase sequencing depth and limit assay-specific biases, different laboratories used diverse techniques to prepare libraries and sequence TCR repertoires. Per donor, leukapheresis produced somewhere between about 0.94 and 9 billion PBMCs. Study-level results and caveats: Because the study included only a small number of donors, the genetic and exposure-history diversity represented was limited. Higher generation probabilities were observed for clonotypes shared by all four sorted-subset donors than for non-shared clonotypes. Sharing across four donors was observed for about 4.8% of naive CD4, over 3% of naive CD8, over 2% of memory CD4, and 0.4% of memory CD8 clonotypes. Based on pairwise subsampling, the degree of clonotype sharing among donors was expected to be affected by sequencing depth. Naive subsets generally had larger estimated clonotype richness than memory subsets. Rarefaction of sorted-subset datasets indicated incomplete sequencing despite the large sequencing depth. Only blood was sampled, and tissue TCR repertoires likely differ from those in blood.

Healthy HIV-negative adults with no recently reported acute infections or vaccinations were included as donors. All donors were Caucasian adults living in Nashville, Tennessee, USA. CD4+ T cells were enriched by magnetic negative selection; naive cells were then positively selected on CD45RA, and the negative fraction formed the memory subset. Blood was obtained by leukapheresis, after which PBMCs were separated by Ficoll-Histopaque density gradient centrifugation and cryopreserved in liquid nitrogen vapor phase. Analytical flow cytometry was used to check the purity and quantity of every magnetically sorted T cell population. Each sorted fraction had its genomic DNA isolated and then quantified by UV absorbance on a Nanodrop 2000c. Including cysteine and phenylalanine, the CDR3 has 10 amino acids. The entry retains the CDR3 DNA only, 30 bases that are in frame from base 1. Comment on this clone: The antigen this receptor binds is unknown. Base qualities are not recorded, but no much larger clone differs from it by a single base.

TCR CDR3 regions were amplified from genomic DNA by multiplex PCR using the deep immunoSEQ assay. For each cell subset, the extracted genomic DNA was distributed evenly across all wells of several immunoSEQ 96-well plates, and each plate served as one replicate. Each replicate PCR for sorted subsets received around 0.2 ug genomic DNA, equal to tens of thousands of T cell genomes. The purified libraries were quantified using a Qubit 3.0 fluorometer, sized with a Bioanalyzer 2100, and then quantified again using the KAPA Library Quantification kit. A separate single-read 150-cycle Illumina NextSeq 550 flow cell was used to sequence each immunoSEQ 96-well plate. Turning to the authors' computational methods: Because the immunoSEQ output held only junctional sequences and lacked quality scores, the filtering could not match the filtering applied to full-length reads. Sequences were annotated with PyIR, a Python wrapper for IgBLAST v1.9, and V/J genes and CDR3 were assigned using IMGT germline references. Reads were filtered out if the reads had weak V/J assignments (E-value above 1e-6), no CDR3, stop codons, out-of-frame junctions, or ambiguous translated residues. V3J clonotypes were defined as sequences sharing an identical inferred V gene, J gene, and CDR3 amino acid sequence. Percentage overlap between repertoires was calculated by dividing the number of shared unique clonotypes by the size of the smaller repertoire. Three approaches were used to assess repertoire richness: RTK rarefaction, the Chao1 estimator, and Recon v2.1 estimates of unobserved clonotypes. For all TCRbeta clonotypes obtained by the gDNA method from four donors, generation probabilities were computed with OLGA. Sourced from immuneACCESS, this table was stored by TCRdb with only in-frame sequences that have V and J called. A share of the clones is absent; for the studies checked, an unresolved V gene accounts for under half, and the remainder has no known explanation. Clone size and V and J calls were adopted from that table, with D and trimming inferred from the DNA. Across this sample there are about 2.4 million clones, with over 85% seen only once. The ten most abundant clones make up about 0.13% of the sample.

The V and J genes are TRBV21-1 and TRBJ1-4. TRBV21-1 is assigned pseudogene status. The sequenced sample was naive CD4+ T cells sorted from blood. Read against the paper, the sample's cell subset or site label means: CD45RA+ positively selected. The receptor's source is a man in his late teens or twenties in good health. The CDR3 sequence is CASSLEKLFF. The sequenced DNA is TGTGCCAGCAGCCTTGAAAAACTGTTTTTT.